This T cell receptor (beta chain) stems from a study of cytomegalovirus exposure and HLA in healthy donors. Study in general: The Caucasian-associated ancestry cluster held around 76% of under 450 genotyped donors. Points from the study as a whole: A prior analysis recorded that most TCR beta V segments were productive about 87% or about 30% of the time. In a later analysis, a missense DCLRE1C variant was linked to TCR beta V- and J-gene trimming.

This clone has just a few counts. Its specificity is not known. This sample includes further DNA sequences coding for the same CDR3. Use of 60 Vbeta and 13 Jbeta primers characterized the PCR. Authors' processing steps: In a later analysis, the count reached 82 million or so unique TCR beta chains, with about 12 million shared. This table comes from immunoSEQ multiplex PCR, and its TCRdb copy is limited to in-frame clones, with some not included. Clonal size and the V and J genes are those of that table, whereas D and trimming came from the DNA. This sample has 150,000 to 250,000 clones, with around 80% found just once. Germline V lookup: CDR1 SGHNT, CDR2 YENEEA. The germline V and J ends were trimmed by 0 bases and 2 bases, with 4 bases remaining between them. This CDR3 is 13 amino acids long.

J is TRBJ1-2 and V is TRBV11-3; D is undetermined. The sequencing input was PBMCs. The sequence was obtained from a woman in her 30s in good health and CMV-seropositive. CDR3 residues: CASSLDRNYGYTF. The CDR3 nucleotides are TGTGCCAGCAGCTTAGACCGGAACTATGGCTACACCTTC.